The clone carrying this TCR beta chain was detected only a few times. What it recognizes is unknown. The CDR3 runs 16 residues. CDR1 is SGHTA and CDR2 is FQGNSA in the germline V gene. The germline V and J ends were trimmed by 1 base and 0 bases, with 13 bases remaining between them. These data come from a study of cytomegalovirus exposure and HLA in healthy donors. General observations from the study: Reportedly, TCR beta sequences accurately predicted HLA-A and HLA-B alleles in most subjects. In a later analysis, several top co-occurrence clusters appeared linked to parvovirus B19, influenza, CMV and Epstein-Barr virus. Rarity held for most TCR sequences, but there were some public TCRs that occurred in many donors. The study flagged fewer than 200 TCR beta chains as cytomegalovirus-associated.

PCR involved 60 Vbeta and 13 Jbeta primers. Here immunoSEQ multiplex PCR was the method, and the copy in TCRdb shows in-frame clones only, minus some. The data contain under 300,000 clones, more than 55% of them singletons. The receptor was isolated from a female donor in good health and CMV-seronegative. This rearrangement joins TRBV7-2 to TRBJ2-7; TRBD1 might be the D (6 bases). Sequenced input: PBMCs. CDR3 coding DNA: TGTGCCAGCAGCTTAGGCTACAGGGTTAGCTCCTACGAGCAGTACTTC. This gives the protein CASSLGYRVSSYEQYF.